This passage covers 18 T cell receptor beta chains from one sample sequenced in a study of vaccination and CD4 T cells after COVID-19. Their antigen targets remain unknown. An Oncomine TCR Beta short-read assay was used to sequence the DNA from cultured CD4+ T cells. TCRdb analysed the PCR reads with MiXCR anew, one entry per CDR3 protein. This table has 12,000 to 15,000 distinct CDR3 sequences, roughly 34% appearing once. As for treatment: roughly 11-day PBMC culture with coronavirus spike peptide pools or control peptides (ViraFEST assay). The sequenced sample consisted of cultured CD4+ T cells from blood. Receptor source: a human donor with COVID-19.

This clonotype was picked up a small number of times. V usage is TRBV30 and J usage is TRBJ2-7; unclear D gene. Germline CDR1 GTSNPN, CDR2 SVGIG (reference sequence). This CDR3 comprises 11 residues. V was cut by 2 bases and J by 3 bases, with 5 bases left in between. CDR3 bases: TGTGCCTGGAGTCTACGCTACGAGCAGTACTTC. It yields the protein CAWSLRYEQYF.

V gene TRBV5-1 combines with J gene TRBJ2-1; no firm D call. The CDR3 runs to 16 residues. The germline V gene has CDR1 SGHRS and CDR2 YFSETQ. V gave up 0 bases and J gave up 4 bases, with 14 bases separating them. CDR3 in amino acids: CASSLASGLSYNEQFF. For the CDR3, the DNA is TGCGCCAGCAGCTTGGCGAGTGGGCTGTCGTACAATGAGCAGTTCTTC.

The chain combines TRBV6-1 with TRBJ2-5, with D uncertain. CDR3 length: 11 amino acids. Germline values: CDR1 MNHNS, CDR2 SASEGT. Deletions cut 2 bases from V and 9 bases from J, with 7 bases between. CDR3 sequence reads: CASSEPTAQYF. In DNA, the CDR3 is TGTGCCAGCAGTGAACCGACGGCCCAGTACTTC.

This clonotype occurred a few times. V usage is TRBV6-5 and J usage is TRBJ1-5, with D unresolved. The CDR3 extends over 16 amino acids. CDR1 and CDR2 (germline): MNHEY, SVGAGI. The ends were cut back, 4 bases at V and 2 bases at J, with 15 bases in the middle. The CDR3 bases are TGTGCCAGCAGTTCCAGACGGTCCGGGGGCAATCAGCCCCAGCATTTT. It codes for CASSSRRSGGNQPQHF.

In DNA form, the CDR3 reads TGCAGTGCTAGAGATGAGAAGGTGGGAACACTCGGCACTGAAGCTTTCTTT. Residues: CSARDEKVGTLGTEAFF. The rearrangement links TRBV20-1 to TRBJ1-1; no reliable D call. The CDR3 consists of 17 residues. Trimming pared 0 bases from V and 4 bases from J, leaving 21 bases between. The germline V gene has CDR1 DFQATT and CDR2 SNEGSKA (reference sequence).

This chain joins TRBV29-1 and TRBJ1-1; weak D call: TRBD1 (6 bases). Trimming took off 7 bases at V and 0 bases at J, with 18 bases between the two ends. The CDR3 extends over 15 amino acids. CDR1 is SQVTM and CDR2 is ANQGSEA in the germline V gene. The CDR3 DNA sequence: TGCAGCGCATCGAACAGGGTTAGAGTGAACACTGAAGCTTTCTTT. This sequence encodes CSASNRVRVNTEAFF.

This clonotype showed up just a few times. The chain couples TRBV20-1 to TRBJ2-3; 16 nucleotides agree with TRBD2. Germline-derived CDR1 and CDR2 are DFQATT and SNEGSKA (reference sequence). This CDR3 is 15 amino acids long. V was pared by 5 bases and J by 1 base, with 0 bases of the junction left unmatched. CDR3 DNA: TGCAGTGCTGGGACTAGCGGGGGGGGCACAGATACGCAGTATTTT. It specifies CSAGTSGGGTDTQYF.

The V call is TRBV9, the J call TRBJ1-6, with no clear D. Germline V gene data show CDR1 as SGDLS and CDR2 as YYNGEE. The CDR3 length is 15 residues. With 4 bases removed from V and 3 bases from J, the gap between germline ends came to 11 bases. CDR3 in DNA: TGTGCCAGCAGCTCAAATGGGAACTATAATTCACCCCTCCACTTT. Translation: CASSSNGNYNSPLHF. Full variable domain (rest looked up from reference TRBV9 and TRBJ1-6): DSGVTQTPKHLITATGQRVTLRCSPRSGDLSVYWYQQSLDQGLQFLIQYYNGEERAKGNILERFSAQQFPDLHSELNLSSLELGDSALYFCASSSNGNYNSPLHFGNGTRLTVT.

The V call is TRBV27, the J call TRBJ2-3; the D gene is possibly TRBD2 (6 bases). Germline CDR1 and CDR2: MNHEY and SMNVEV (reference sequence). The V gene lost 6 bases and the J gene lost 1 base, with 14 bases spanning the gap. This CDR3 is built from 15 residues. CDR3 sequence (DNA): TGTGCCAGCAGCCCCGGGACTTCCCGCACAGATACGCAGTATTTT. This sequence encodes CASSPGTSRTDTQYF.

This clonotype was seen a handful of times. This chain links TRBV10-3 with TRBJ1-2; TRBD1 is a possible D gene (6 bases). CDR3 size: 14 residues. V gave up 3 bases and J gave up 8 bases, with 16 bases separating them. Germline CDR1 is ENHRY and CDR2 is SYGVKD. The CDR3 protein is CAISEGGQGRGYTF. CDR3 bases: TGTGCCATCAGTGAAGGAGGTCAGGGGAGAGGCTACACCTTC.

The rearrangement links TRBV21-1 to TRBJ2-5; the DNA was not compared with TRBD2, the D call given in the table. TRBV21-1 is a pseudogene segment. The CDR3 has 14 amino acids. CDR3 sequence reads: CASSDCPRQETQYF. DNA for the CDR3: TGTGCCAGCAGCGATTGCCCTAGGCAAGAGACCCAGTACTTC.

The chain employs TRBV4-2 and TRBJ2-5; D uncertain. CDR1 is LGHNA, CDR2 YNFKEQ, per germline. V lost 1 base, J lost 5 bases, and 14 bases lay in between. The CDR3 is 15 residues long. In DNA, the CDR3 is TGTGCCAGCAGCCAAGCGACCAACGCTCGTGAGACCCAGTACTTC. Translating it yields CASSQATNARETQYF.

This clonotype was counted between two and nine times. J is TRBJ2-5 and V is TRBV20-1, with 8 nucleotides matching TRBD2. Germline V gene sequence: CDR1 DFQATT, CDR2 SNEGSKA (reference sequence). V trimming: 0 bases; J trimming: 4 bases; junction bases outside the gene matches: 7. CDR3 length: 15 residues. The CDR3 loop is CSARDLLAGGETQYF. DNA for the CDR3: TGCAGTGCTAGAGATCTTCTAGCGGGTGGAGAGACCCAGTACTTC.

This clonotype was seen more than once but under ten times. The V and J genes are TRBV20-1 and TRBJ1-1; 8 nucleotides align to TRBD1. This CDR3 spans 14 amino acids. The ends lost 2 bases at V and 0 bases at J; junction bases unmatched: 2. CDR1 is DFQATT, CDR2 SNEGSKA, per germline (reference sequence). CDR3 DNA sequence: TGCAGTGCTAGATACAGGGGGATGAACACTGAAGCTTTCTTT. Its translation: CSARYRGMNTEAFF.

A few counts support this clonotype. The gene calls are TRBV6-1 and TRBJ2-1, with 9 bases aligning to TRBD2. The CDR3 contains 16 residues. Germline CDR1 is MNHNS and CDR2 is SASEGT. V dropped 0 bases and J dropped 2; count of bases not matched to a gene: 2. DNA for the CDR3: TGTGCCAGCAGTGAAGCGGCGGGGGGGCCCTACAATGAGCAGTTCTTC. This codes for CASSEAAGGPYNEQFF.

This clonotype came up a few times. This chain joins TRBV7-2 and TRBJ2-7; D is ambiguous. The CDR3 runs 15 residues. V was cut by 0 bases and J by 2 bases, with 11 bases left in between. Per the germline V gene, CDR1 is SGHTA and CDR2 is FQGNSA. The CDR3 DNA is TGTGCCAGCAGCTTAGCGCCGGACCTAGCCTACGAGCAGTACTTC. Translation gives CASSLAPDLAYEQYF.

This clonotype was seen a few times. The chain has TRBV27 and TRBJ1-5, with D unclear. The germline V and J ends were trimmed by 7 bases and 5 bases, with 12 bases remaining between them. CDR1 is MNHEY and CDR2 is SMNVEV in the germline V gene (reference sequence). The CDR3 extends over 13 amino acids. CDR3 sequence: CASKPSSDQPQHF. The CDR3 coding sequence is TGTGCCAGCAAACCGAGTTCCGATCAGCCCCAGCATTTT.

The V gene is TRBV2, the J gene TRBJ2-5; 8 bases agree with TRBD2. Germline values: CDR1 SNHLY, CDR2 FYNNEI. The CDR3 totals 14 residues. Unmatched junction bases numbered 8, after V lost 7 bases and J lost 4 bases. CDR3 amino acids: CASNEGLGIETQYF. CDR3 DNA sequence: TGTGCCAGCAATGAGGGACTAGGAATAGAGACCCAGTACTTC.